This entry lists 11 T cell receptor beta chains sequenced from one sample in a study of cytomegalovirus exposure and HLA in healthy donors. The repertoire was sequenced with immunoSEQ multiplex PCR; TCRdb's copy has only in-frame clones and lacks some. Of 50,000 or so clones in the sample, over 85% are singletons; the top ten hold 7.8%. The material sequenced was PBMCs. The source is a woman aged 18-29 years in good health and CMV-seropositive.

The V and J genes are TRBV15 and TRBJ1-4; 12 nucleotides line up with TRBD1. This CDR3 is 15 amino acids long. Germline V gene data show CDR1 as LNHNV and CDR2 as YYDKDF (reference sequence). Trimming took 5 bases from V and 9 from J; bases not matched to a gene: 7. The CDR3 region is CATSQGGQGAKKLFF. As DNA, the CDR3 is TGTGCCACCAGCCAAGGGGGACAGGGGGCAAAAAAACTGTTTTTT.

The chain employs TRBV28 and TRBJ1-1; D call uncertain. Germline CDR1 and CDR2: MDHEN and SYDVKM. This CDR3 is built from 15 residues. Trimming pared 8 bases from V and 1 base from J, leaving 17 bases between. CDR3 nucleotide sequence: TGTGCCAGCCTTAGGCGATTAGCCCAGAACACTGAAGCTTTCTTT. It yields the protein CASLRRLAQNTEAFF.

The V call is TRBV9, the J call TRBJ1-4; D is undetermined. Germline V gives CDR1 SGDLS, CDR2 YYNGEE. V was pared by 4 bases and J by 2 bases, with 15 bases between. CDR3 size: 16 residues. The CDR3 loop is CASSYGEGATNEKLFF. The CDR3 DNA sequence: TGTGCCAGCAGCTACGGGGAAGGAGCGACTAATGAAAAACTGTTTTTT. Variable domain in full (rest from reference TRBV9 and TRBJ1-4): DSGVTQTPKHLITATGQRVTLRCSPRSGDLSVYWYQQSLDQGLQFLIQYYNGEERAKGNILERFSAQQFPDLHSELNLSSLELGDSALYFCASSYGEGATNEKLFFGSGTQLSVL.

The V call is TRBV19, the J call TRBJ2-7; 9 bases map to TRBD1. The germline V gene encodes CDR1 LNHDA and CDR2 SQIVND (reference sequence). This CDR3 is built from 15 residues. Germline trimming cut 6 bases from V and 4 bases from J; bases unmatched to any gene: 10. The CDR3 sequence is CASSLGQGSWYEQYF. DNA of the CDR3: TGTGCCAGTAGCTTGGGACAGGGTAGTTGGTACGAGCAGTACTTC.

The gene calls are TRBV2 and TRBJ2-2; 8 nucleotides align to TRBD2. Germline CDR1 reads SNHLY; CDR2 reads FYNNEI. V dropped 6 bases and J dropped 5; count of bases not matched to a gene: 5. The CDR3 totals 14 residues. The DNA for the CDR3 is TGTGCCAGCAGGGGACGGGAGGGTACCGGGGAGCTGTTTTTT. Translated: CASRGREGTGELFF.

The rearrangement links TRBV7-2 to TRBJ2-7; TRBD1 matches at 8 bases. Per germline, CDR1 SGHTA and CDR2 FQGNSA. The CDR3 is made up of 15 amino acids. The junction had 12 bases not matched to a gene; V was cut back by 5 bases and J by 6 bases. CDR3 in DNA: TGTGCCAGCAGCACGGACAGGGCCCCTCTACCCGAGCAGTACTTC. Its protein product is CASSTDRAPLPEQYF.

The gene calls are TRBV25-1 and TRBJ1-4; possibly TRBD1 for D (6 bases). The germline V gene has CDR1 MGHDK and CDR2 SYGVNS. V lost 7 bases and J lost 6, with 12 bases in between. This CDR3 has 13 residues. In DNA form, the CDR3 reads TGTGCCAGCACAGGGACAAGGGATGAAAAACTGTTTTTT. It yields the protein CASTGTRDEKLFF.

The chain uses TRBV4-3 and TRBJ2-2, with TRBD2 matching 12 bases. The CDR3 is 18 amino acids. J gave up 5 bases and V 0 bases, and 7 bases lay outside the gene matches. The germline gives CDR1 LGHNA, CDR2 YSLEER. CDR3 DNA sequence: TGCGCCAGCAGCCAAGATATACTAGCGGGAGGTCGAACCGGGGAGCTGTTTTTT. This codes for CASSQDILAGGRTGELFF.

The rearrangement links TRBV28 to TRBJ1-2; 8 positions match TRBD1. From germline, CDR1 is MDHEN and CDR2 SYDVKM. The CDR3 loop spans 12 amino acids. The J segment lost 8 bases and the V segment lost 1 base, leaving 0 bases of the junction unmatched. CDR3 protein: CASSLSGGGYTF. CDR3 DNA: TGTGCCAGCAGTTTATCAGGGGGCGGCTACACCTTC.

The CDR3 sequence is CASSYFSGSSYEQYF. DNA for the CDR3: TGTGCCAGCAGTTACTTTAGCGGGAGCTCCTACGAGCAGTACTTC. The chain is built from TRBV6-5 and TRBJ2-7, with TRBD2 matching 9 bases. This CDR3 spans 15 amino acids. V gave up 1 base and J gave up 0 bases; unmatched junction bases: 1. CDR1 and CDR2 (germline): MNHEY, SVGAGI.

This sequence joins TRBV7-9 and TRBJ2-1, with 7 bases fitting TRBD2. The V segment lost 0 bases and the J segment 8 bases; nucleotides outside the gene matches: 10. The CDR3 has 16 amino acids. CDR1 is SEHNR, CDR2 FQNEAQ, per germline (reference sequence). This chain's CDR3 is CASSLARLAIKDEQFF. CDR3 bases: TGTGCCAGCAGCTTAGCGCGACTAGCTATCAAGGATGAGCAGTTCTTC.